One and the same sample provided the 22 T cell receptor beta chains below, sequenced in a study of blood T cells in healthy people across ages (dated by TCRdb to 2014 to 2015). Library preparation employed 5' RACE. TCRdb names Illumina HiSeq 2500 as the instrument used. A second roughly 6 to 12 cycle PCR used a sample-barcoded 5' primer and a J-beta primer mix. TCRdb's own reprocessing of the public reads used fastp at Q25 and MiXCR and kept productive beta chains. Here each entry gathers all rows of one CDR3 protein and keeps the most common genes and DNA. The sample table records 800,000 to 950,000 distinct CDR3 sequences; around 29% of these occur just once. Together, the top ten hold approximately 10% of the sample. Another study also made use of these data, one on T cells of mothers and their children.

The source material was blood. The receptor set was obtained from a woman aged 35 to 49 in good health.

This clonotype came up a few times. This chain uses TRBV12-3 or TRBV12-4 with TRBJ1-2; 7 bases align to TRBD1. The CDR3 length is 13 residues. The V segment lost 3 bases and the J segment 8 bases; nucleotides outside the gene matches: 6. The chain's CDR3 is CASSFLQGGGYTF. CDR3 coding DNA: TGTGCCAGCAGTTTTTTGCAGGGGGGGGGCTACACCTTC.

This clonotype was observed a few times. The V and J genes are TRBV5-6 and TRBJ2-5, with 10 bases fitting TRBD2. The V and J ends lost 4 bases and 1 base, in that order; junction bases with no gene match: 7. The CDR3 sequence is 16 residues long. Germline V lookup: CDR1 SGHDT, CDR2 YYEEEE. CDR3 protein: CASSLGTSVIQETQYF. The DNA of the CDR3 is TGTGCCAGCAGCCTCGGGACTAGCGTCATCCAAGAGACCCAGTACTTC.

The V call is TRBV28, the J call TRBJ2-7; 9 nucleotides agree with TRBD1. In germline, CDR1 is MDHEN, CDR2 SYDVKM. V was pared by 7 bases and J by 7 bases, with 17 bases of the junction left unmatched. The length of the CDR3 is 16 residues. CDR3 coding DNA: TGTGCCAGCAAGGGATTGGGGACAGGGCTTTTCGATGAGCAGTACTTC. Residues: CASKGLGTGLFDEQYF. Drawing the rest from reference TRBV28 and TRBJ2-7, the complete variable domain is DVKVTQSSRYLVKRTGEKVFLECVQDMDHENMFWYRQDPGLGLRLIYFSYDVKMKEKGDIPEGYSVSREKKERFSLILESASTNQTSMYLCASKGLGTGLFDEQYFGPGTRLTVT.

This clonotype was counted at least ten times. This chain links TRBV29-1 with TRBJ2-5, with a tentative D call TRBD1 (5 bases). Per the germline V gene, CDR1 is SQVTM and CDR2 is ANQGSEA. The CDR3 extends over 13 amino acids. Between the trimmed V and J ends, which lost 4 bases and 4 bases, there was a span of 13 bases. The CDR3 nucleotides read TGCAGCGTTGTCCGCACAGGCGGAGAGACCCAGTACTTC. It codes for CSVVRTGGETQYF.

The genes are TRBV4-2 and TRBJ1-4; tentative D call: TRBD1 (6 bases). Per germline, CDR1 LGHNA and CDR2 YNFKEQ. V was pared by 1 base and J by 2 bases, with 8 bases between. The CDR3 is 15 residues long. The CDR3 sequence: CASSQGGQTNEKLFF. DNA of the CDR3: TGTGCCAGCAGCCAAGGCGGACAGACTAATGAAAAACTGTTTTTT.

This clonotype showed up many times. The CDR3 nucleotides read TGCAGCGCGTTACAGGCCTACGAGCAGTACTTC. Protein: CSALQAYEQYF. The gene calls are TRBV29-1 and TRBJ2-7, with D possibly being TRBD1 (5 bases). In germline, CDR1 is SQVTM, CDR2 ANQGSEA. V was pared by 7 bases and J by 2 bases, with 9 bases between. This CDR3 is built from 11 residues.

Regarding this clonotype: This may stem from a read error, because a much larger clone lies one nucleotide away. The rearrangement links TRBV27 to TRBJ2-5; D may be TRBD1 (6 bases). There are 15 residues in the CDR3. V was trimmed by 5 bases and J by 3 bases, leaving 16 bases between them. In germline, CDR1 is MNHEY, CDR2 SMNVEV (reference sequence). The CDR3 nucleotides are TGTGCCAGCAGTGCCACCGGGACACAGGAAGAGACCCAGTACTTC. Its protein product is CASSATGTQEETQYF.

The genes are TRBV5-5 and TRBJ2-5; 9 bases are a match to TRBD2. After removal of 4 bases from V and 4 bases from J, the junction contained 17 bases not matched to a gene. Germline V gene sequence: CDR1 SGHKS, CDR2 YYEKEE (reference sequence). There are 18 residues in the CDR3. CDR3 in amino acids: CASSPLELLGLAGETQYF. The CDR3 region has the DNA TGTGCCAGCAGCCCCCTCGAACTACTGGGACTAGCTGGAGAGACCCAGTACTTC.

The CDR3 region is CASSRTARGETQYF. CDR3 in DNA: TGTGCCAGCAGCCGCACGGCGAGAGGGGAGACCCAGTACTTC. This chain connects TRBV7-9 to TRBJ2-5; D perhaps matches TRBD2 (5 bases). Germline V gives CDR1 SEHNR, CDR2 FQNEAQ (reference sequence). Trimming removed 5 bases from V and 5 bases from J, with 15 bases in between. This CDR3 has 14 residues.

The rearrangement uses TRBV12-3 or TRBV12-4 and TRBJ2-2, with D maybe TRBD1 (6 bases). The length of the CDR3 is 14 residues. V was clipped by 3 bases and J by 5 bases, with 10 bases between them. CDR3 bases: TGTGCCAGCAGTTTTCAGGGGTTGACCGGGGAGCTGTTTTTT. Protein: CASSFQGLTGELFF.

This rearrangement joins TRBV4-1 to TRBJ1-2; 7 nucleotides line up with TRBD1. Losses at the gene ends were 3 bases for V and 4 bases for J; bases not matched to a gene: 11. The CDR3 has 16 amino acids. The germline V gene encodes CDR1 MGHRA and CDR2 YSYEKL. The CDR3 region is CASSHFWGTVTYGYTF. The CDR3 DNA sequence: TGCGCCAGCAGCCACTTCTGGGGGACAGTCACCTATGGCTACACCTTC.

This clonotype showed up just a few times. This rearrangement joins TRBV20-1 to TRBJ1-1; D might be TRBD1 (5 bases). The germline V gene has CDR1 DFQATT and CDR2 SNEGSKA (reference sequence). CDR3 size: 16 residues. V lost 6 bases, J lost 1 base, and 21 bases lay in between. The CDR3 is CSAEPRDPYSNTEAFF. Here the CDR3 DNA reads TGCAGTGCCGAACCCCGGGACCCTTATTCGAACACTGAAGCTTTCTTT.

V gene TRBV27 combines with J gene TRBJ2-6; 7 bases agree with TRBD1. The CDR3 totals 16 residues. Germline trimming cut 6 bases from V and 2 bases from J; bases unmatched to any gene: 7. Per the germline V gene, CDR1 is MNHEY and CDR2 is SMNVEV (reference sequence). This chain's CDR3 is CASRLVQGTGANVLTF. The CDR3 nucleotides are TGTGCCAGCAGGCTGGTACAGGGGACTGGGGCCAACGTCCTGACTTTC. Combining the CDR3 with reference TRBV27 and TRBJ2-6 gives the whole variable domain EAQVTQNPRYLITVTGKKLTVTCSQNMNHEYMSWYRQDPGLGLRQIYYSMNVEVTDKGDVPEGYKVSRKEKRNFPLILESPSPNQTSLYFCASRLVQGTGANVLTFGAGSRLTVL.

There are many counts of this clonotype. The chain is built from TRBV3-1 and TRBJ2-7, with 8 positions matching TRBD2. V was clipped by 0 bases and J by 2 bases; unmatched bases: 15. The CDR3 is 19 residues long. Per germline, CDR1 LGHDT and CDR2 YNNKEL (reference sequence). The CDR3 reads CASSQDNFFLGTSPYEQYF. CDR3 coding DNA: TGTGCCAGCAGCCAAGATAATTTCTTTTTGGGGACTAGTCCCTACGAGCAGTACTTC.

In its sample, this clonotype was seen a few times. The chain employs TRBV6-5 and TRBJ1-1; D is undetermined. The CDR3 runs to 11 residues. V was cut by 6 bases and J by 7 bases, with 9 bases left in between. Germline values: CDR1 MNHEY, CDR2 SVGAGI. The CDR3 is CASRAVGEAFF. The CDR3 nucleotides read TGTGCCAGCAGAGCGGTGGGTGAAGCTTTCTTT.

In the case of this clonotype: A read error may produce the germline difference seen at one junction end. The chain uses TRBV12-3 or TRBV12-4 and TRBJ1-2; a weak D match, TRBD1 (6 bases). The CDR3 length is 15 residues. The CDR3 here is CASRQRGGAGYGYAF. The CDR3 DNA reads TGTGCCAGCAGGCAACGAGGGGGGGCCGGCTATGGCTACGCCTTC.

The CDR3 DNA is TGCAGCGTTGAGTCCGGACAGGGGGGGGCTTTCTTT. It translates to CSVESGQGGAFF. This chain uses TRBV29-1 with TRBJ1-1; TRBD1 agrees at 10 bases. Germline V gene lookup returns CDR1 SQVTM and CDR2 ANQGSEA. V lost 3 bases to trimming and J lost 11 bases; unmatched junction nucleotides: 6. This CDR3 region has 12 residues.

V gene TRBV7-2 combines with J gene TRBJ2-1; D perhaps matches TRBD1 (6 bases). Germline V lookup: CDR1 SGHTA, CDR2 FQGNSA. This CDR3 is 17 amino acids long. V lost 0 bases and J lost 7, with 19 bases in between. The CDR3 nucleotides are TGTGCCAGCAGCTTAGCACACAGGGTTTTTGGCAAGAATGAGCAGTTCTTC. This gives the protein CASSLAHRVFGKNEQFF.

Of note for this clonotype: At one of its ends the junction is not consistent with the germline gene, which may arise from a read error. This chain uses TRBV30 with TRBJ2-7; 15 bases agree with TRBD2. Germline V lookup: CDR1 GTSNPN, CDR2 SVGIG (reference sequence). This CDR3 comprises 17 residues. The CDR3 DNA reads TGTGCCAGGAGTTCCCGGACTAGCGGGGGGGGGATCTACGAGCAGTACTTC. Translation gives CARSSRTSGGGIYEQYF.

This clonotype was detected a few times. The chain recombines TRBV3-1 with TRBJ1-5, with TRBD1 matching 7 bases. The CDR3 sequence is 14 residues long. Losses at the gene ends were 4 bases for V and 6 bases for J; bases not matched to a gene: 6. Germline loops: CDR1 LGHDT, CDR2 YNNKEL (reference sequence). The CDR3 protein is CASSPGGGGQPQHF. The DNA for the CDR3 is TGTGCCAGCAGCCCGGGAGGGGGCGGTCAGCCCCAGCATTTT.

In its sample, this clonotype was seen a few times. The rearrangement joins TRBV6-1 to TRBJ2-6, with D uncertain. CDR1 is MNHNS, CDR2 SASEGT, per germline. This CDR3 comprises 14 residues. Between the trimmed V and J ends, which lost 4 bases and 0 bases, there was a span of 4 bases. The CDR3 bases are TGTGCCAGCAGTGTGATCTCTGGGGCCAACGTCCTGACTTTC. It codes for CASSVISGANVLTF.

This clonotype was seen many times. This chain connects TRBV12-3 or TRBV12-4 to TRBJ2-3, with D possibly being TRBD2 (6 bases). Trimming shortened V by 6 bases and J by 0 bases, and 16 bases separated the two germline ends. This CDR3 is 16 amino acids long. In nucleotides, the CDR3 is TGTGCCAGCAGCAAGCTTACTAGCTTCAGCACAGATACGCAGTATTTT. Amino acid sequence: CASSKLTSFSTDTQYF.